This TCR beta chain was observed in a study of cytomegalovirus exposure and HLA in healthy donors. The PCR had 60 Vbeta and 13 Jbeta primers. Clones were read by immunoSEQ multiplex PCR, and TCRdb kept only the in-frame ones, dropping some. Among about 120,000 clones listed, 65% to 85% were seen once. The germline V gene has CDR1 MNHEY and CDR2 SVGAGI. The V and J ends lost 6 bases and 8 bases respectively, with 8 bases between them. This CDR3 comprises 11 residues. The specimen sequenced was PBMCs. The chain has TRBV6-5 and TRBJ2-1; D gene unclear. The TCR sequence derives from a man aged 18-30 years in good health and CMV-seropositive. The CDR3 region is CASRALYEQFF. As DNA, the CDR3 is TGTGCCAGCAGAGCCCTTTATGAGCAGTTCTTC.